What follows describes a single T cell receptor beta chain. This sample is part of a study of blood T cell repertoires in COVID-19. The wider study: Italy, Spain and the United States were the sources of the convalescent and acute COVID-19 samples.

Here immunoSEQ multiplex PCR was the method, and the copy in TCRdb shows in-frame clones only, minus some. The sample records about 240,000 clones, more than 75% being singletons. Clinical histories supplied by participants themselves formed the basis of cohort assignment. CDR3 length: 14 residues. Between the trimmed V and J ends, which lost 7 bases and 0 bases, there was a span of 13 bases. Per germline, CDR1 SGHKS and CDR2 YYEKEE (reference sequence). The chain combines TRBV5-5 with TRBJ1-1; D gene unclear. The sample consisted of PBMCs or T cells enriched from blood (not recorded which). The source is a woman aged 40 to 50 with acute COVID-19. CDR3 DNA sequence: TGTGCCAGCGCGGGATCACTGATGAACACTGAAGCTTTCTTT. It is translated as CASAGSLMNTEAFF. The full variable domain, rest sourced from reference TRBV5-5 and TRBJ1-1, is DAGVTQSPTHLIKTRGQQVTLRCSPISGHKSVSWYQQVLGQGPQFIFQYYEKEERGRGNFPDRFSARQFPNYSSELNVNALLLGDSALYLCASAGSLMNTEAFFGQGTRLTVV.